These T cell receptor beta chains were read from a single sample in a study of spatial heterogeneity in lung cancer. TCRdb independently ran MiXCR on the 5' RACE reads; one entry per CDR3 protein. The sample yields tens of thousands of distinct CDR3 sequences, approximately 12% seen once. The specimen was PBMCs, collected at surgery. These receptors all come from a male donor with early-stage non-small cell lung cancer. Each CDR3 is given with its conserved first and last residue.

V gene: TRBV27; J gene: TRBJ2-7; CDR3 protein: CAVRDRASYEQYF
V gene: TRBV20-1; J gene: TRBJ2-7; CDR3 protein: CSAPLAGGPGYEQYF
V gene: TRBV5-1; J gene: TRBJ2-7; CDR3 protein: CASKGTGRSSYEQYF
V gene: TRBV10-3; J gene: TRBJ2-2; CDR3 protein: CAVGQGTNTGELFF
V gene: TRBV7-9; J gene: TRBJ1-2; CDR3 protein: CASSSWGEDGYTF
V gene: TRBV12-3/TRBV12-4; J gene: TRBJ2-5; CDR3 protein: CASTWTARETQYF
V gene: TRBV6-2/TRBV6-3; J gene: TRBJ2-2; CDR3 protein: CASSRTSPSNTGELFF
V gene: TRBV2; J gene: TRBJ2-1; CDR3 protein: CASSVLFSGPYNEQFF
V gene: TRBV9; J gene: TRBJ2-5; CDR3 protein: CASSVESTGETQYF
V gene: TRBV29-1; J gene: TRBJ2-1; CDR3 protein: CSVAPLAGISGSYNEQFF
V gene: TRBV29-1; J gene: TRBJ1-2; CDR3 protein: CSVNGKNYGYTF
V gene: TRBV28; J gene: TRBJ1-2; CDR3 protein: CASSHLGGLHGYTF
V gene: TRBV11-2; J gene: TRBJ2-5; CDR3 protein: CASSLPPTALQETQYF
V gene: TRBV3-1; J gene: TRBJ2-1; CDR3 protein: CASSQGLAGGHEQFF
V gene: TRBV4-2; J gene: TRBJ2-2; CDR3 protein: CASSQAAGLATGELFF
V gene: TRBV5-1; J gene: TRBJ1-2; CDR3 protein: CASSFEGLANYDYTF
V gene: TRBV7-6; J gene: TRBJ2-7; CDR3 protein: CASSLHRAYEQYF
V gene: TRBV20-1; J gene: TRBJ2-5; CDR3 protein: CSARGGRQGAPQETQYF
V gene: TRBV4-3; J gene: TRBJ2-1; CDR3 protein: CASSLVAISEQFF
V gene: TRBV5-1; J gene: TRBJ1-1; CDR3 protein: CASSLGTNTEAFF
V gene: TRBV4-2; J gene: TRBJ2-2; CDR3 protein: CASSQATGELFF
V gene: TRBV15; J gene: TRBJ1-5; CDR3 protein: CATSRGAGDQPQHF
V gene: TRBV29-1; J gene: TRBJ2-7; CDR3 protein: CSVDGTGYEQYF
V gene: TRBV12-3/TRBV12-4; J gene: TRBJ1-1; CDR3 protein: CATLDRNHKMNTEAFF
V gene: TRBV7-8; J gene: TRBJ2-3; CDR3 protein: CPSSLAGDFTDTQYF